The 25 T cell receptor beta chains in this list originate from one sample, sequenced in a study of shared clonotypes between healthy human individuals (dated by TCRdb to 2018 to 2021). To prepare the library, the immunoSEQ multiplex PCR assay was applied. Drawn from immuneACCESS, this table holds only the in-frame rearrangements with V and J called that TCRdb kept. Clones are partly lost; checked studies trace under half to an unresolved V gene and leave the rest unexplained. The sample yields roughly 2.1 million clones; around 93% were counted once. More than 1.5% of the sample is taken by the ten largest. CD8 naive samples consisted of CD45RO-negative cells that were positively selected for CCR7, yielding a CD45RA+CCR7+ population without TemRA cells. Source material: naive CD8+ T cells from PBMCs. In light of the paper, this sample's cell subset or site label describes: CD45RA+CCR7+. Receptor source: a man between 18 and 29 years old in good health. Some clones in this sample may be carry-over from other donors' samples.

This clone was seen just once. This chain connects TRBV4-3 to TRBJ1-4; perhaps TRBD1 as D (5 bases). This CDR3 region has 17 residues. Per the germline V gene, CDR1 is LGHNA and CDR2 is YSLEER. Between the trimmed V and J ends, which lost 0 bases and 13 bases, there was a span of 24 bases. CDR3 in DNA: TGCGCCAGCAGCCAAGATTGGGGCGGGAATGACTGGGTAAGACTGTTTTTT. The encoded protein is CASSQDWGGNDWVRLFF.

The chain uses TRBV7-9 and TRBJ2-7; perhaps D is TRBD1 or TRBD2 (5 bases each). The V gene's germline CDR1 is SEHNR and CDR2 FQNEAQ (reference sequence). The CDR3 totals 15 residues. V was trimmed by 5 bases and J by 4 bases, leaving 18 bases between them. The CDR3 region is CASSLRDAPDYEQYF. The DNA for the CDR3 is TGTGCCAGCAGCCTCCGGGACGCTCCAGATTACGAGCAGTACTTC. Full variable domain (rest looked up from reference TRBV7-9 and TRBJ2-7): DTGVSQNPRHKITKRGQNVTFRCDPISEHNRLYWYRQTLGQGPEFLTYFQNEAQLEKSRLLSDRFSAERPKGSFSTLEIQRTEQGDSAMYLCASSLRDAPDYEQYFGPGTRLTVT.

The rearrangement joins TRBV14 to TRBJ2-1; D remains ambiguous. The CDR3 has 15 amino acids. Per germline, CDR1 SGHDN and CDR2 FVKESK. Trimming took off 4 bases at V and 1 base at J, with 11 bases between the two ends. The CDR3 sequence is CASSLGRDSYNEQFF. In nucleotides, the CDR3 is TGTGCCAGCAGCCTAGGTAGGGATTCCTACAATGAGCAGTTCTTC.

The CDR3 sequence: CASSFLEDRRGYGYTF. Written as DNA, the CDR3 is TGTGCCAGCAGTTTTCTCGAGGACAGGAGAGGCTATGGCTACACCTTC. The chain recombines TRBV28 with TRBJ1-2; 7 positions agree with TRBD1. The CDR3 extends over 16 amino acids. Trimming at V came to 3 bases and at J to 4 bases, leaving 11 bases not matched to a gene. The germline V gene has CDR1 MDHEN and CDR2 SYDVKM.

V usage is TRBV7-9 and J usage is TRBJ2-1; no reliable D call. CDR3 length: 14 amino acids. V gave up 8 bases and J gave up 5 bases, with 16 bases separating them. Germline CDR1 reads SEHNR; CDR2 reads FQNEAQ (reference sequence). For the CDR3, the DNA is TGTGCCAGCCAGCCCCGGGCGGAGCACAATGAGCAGTTCTTC. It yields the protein CASQPRAEHNEQFF.

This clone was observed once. CDR3 amino acids: CASSQRFSPTDTQYF. DNA for the CDR3: TGTGCCAGCAGCCAGCGTTTTTCCCCCACAGATACGCAGTATTTT. This chain links TRBV9 with TRBJ2-3; D call uncertain. This CDR3 is 15 amino acids long. From germline, CDR1 is SGDLS and CDR2 YYNGEE. V lost 4 bases to trimming and J lost 2 bases, with 14 bases between them.

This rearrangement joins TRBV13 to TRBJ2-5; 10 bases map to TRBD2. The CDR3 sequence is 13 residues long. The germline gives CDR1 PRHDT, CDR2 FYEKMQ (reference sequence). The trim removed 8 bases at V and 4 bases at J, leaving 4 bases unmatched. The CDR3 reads CASASGSGETQYF. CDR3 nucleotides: TGTGCCAGCGCTAGCGGGAGTGGAGAGACCCAGTACTTC.

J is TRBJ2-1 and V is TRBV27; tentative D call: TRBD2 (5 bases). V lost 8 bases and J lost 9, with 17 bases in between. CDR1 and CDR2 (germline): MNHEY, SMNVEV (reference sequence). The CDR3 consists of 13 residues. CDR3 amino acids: CASAGLPNVEQFF. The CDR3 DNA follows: TGTGCCAGCGCGGGCCTTCCCAATGTTGAGCAGTTCTTC.

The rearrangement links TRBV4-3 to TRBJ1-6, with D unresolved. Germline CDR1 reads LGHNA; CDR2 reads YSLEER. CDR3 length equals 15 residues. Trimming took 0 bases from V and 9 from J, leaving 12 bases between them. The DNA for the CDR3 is TGCGCCAGCAGCCAAGATCGGACCAGAGGTTCACCCCTCCACTTT. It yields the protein CASSQDRTRGSPLHF.

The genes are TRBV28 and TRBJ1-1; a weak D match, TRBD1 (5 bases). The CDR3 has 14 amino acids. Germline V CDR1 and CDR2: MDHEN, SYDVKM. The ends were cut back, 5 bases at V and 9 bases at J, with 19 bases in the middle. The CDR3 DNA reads TGTGCCAGCAGTCCCGGGGGGGAAGGAGTCAAAGCTTTCTTT. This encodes CASSPGGEGVKAFF.

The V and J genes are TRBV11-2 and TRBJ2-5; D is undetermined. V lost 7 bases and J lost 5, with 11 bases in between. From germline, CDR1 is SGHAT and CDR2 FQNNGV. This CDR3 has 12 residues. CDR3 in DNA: TGTGCCAGCACCCTTCTTGGGGAGACCCAGTACTTC. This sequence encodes CASTLLGETQYF.

CDR3 amino acids: CACWTAPDEQYF. CDR3 in DNA: TGTGCCTGTTGGACAGCCCCTGACGAGCAGTACTTC. The chain joins TRBV30 to TRBJ2-7, with a possible D match to TRBD1 (6 bases). V lost 6 bases to trimming and J lost 5 bases, with 14 bases between them. There are 12 residues in the CDR3. CDR1 and CDR2 (germline): GTSNPN, SVGIG (reference sequence).

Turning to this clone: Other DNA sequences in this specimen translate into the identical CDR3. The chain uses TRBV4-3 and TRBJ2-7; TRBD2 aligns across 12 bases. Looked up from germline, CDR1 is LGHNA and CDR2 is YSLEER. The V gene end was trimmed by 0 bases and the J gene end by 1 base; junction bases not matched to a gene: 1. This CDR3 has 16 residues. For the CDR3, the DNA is TGCGCCAGCAGCCAAGAACTAGCGGGAGGATCCTACGAGCAGTACTTC. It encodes CASSQELAGGSYEQYF.

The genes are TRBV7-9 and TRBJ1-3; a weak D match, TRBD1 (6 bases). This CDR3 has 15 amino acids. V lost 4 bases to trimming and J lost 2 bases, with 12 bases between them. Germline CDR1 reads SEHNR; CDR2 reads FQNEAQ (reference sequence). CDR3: CASSSWGATGNTIYF. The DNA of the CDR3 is TGTGCCAGCAGCTCCTGGGGGGCTACTGGAAACACCATATATTTT.

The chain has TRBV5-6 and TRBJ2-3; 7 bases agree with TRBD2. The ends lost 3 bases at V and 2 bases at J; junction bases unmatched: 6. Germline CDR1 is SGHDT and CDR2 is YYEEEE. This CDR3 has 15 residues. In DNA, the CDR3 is TGTGCCAGCAGCTCCCGGCGGGAGTCCACAGATACGCAGTATTTT. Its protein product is CASSSRRESTDTQYF.

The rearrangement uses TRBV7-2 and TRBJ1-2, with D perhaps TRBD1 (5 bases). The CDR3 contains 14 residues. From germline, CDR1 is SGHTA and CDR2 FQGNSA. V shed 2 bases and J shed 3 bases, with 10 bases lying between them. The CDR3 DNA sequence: TGTGCCAGCAGCTTACTTTCGACAGACTATGGCTACACCTTC. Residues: CASSLLSTDYGYTF.

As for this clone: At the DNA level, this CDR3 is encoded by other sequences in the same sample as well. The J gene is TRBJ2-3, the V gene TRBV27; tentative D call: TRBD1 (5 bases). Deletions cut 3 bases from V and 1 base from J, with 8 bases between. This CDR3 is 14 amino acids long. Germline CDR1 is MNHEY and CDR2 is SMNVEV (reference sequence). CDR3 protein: CASSLIQGTDTQYF. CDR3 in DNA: TGTGCCAGCAGTTTGATACAGGGCACAGATACGCAGTATTTT.

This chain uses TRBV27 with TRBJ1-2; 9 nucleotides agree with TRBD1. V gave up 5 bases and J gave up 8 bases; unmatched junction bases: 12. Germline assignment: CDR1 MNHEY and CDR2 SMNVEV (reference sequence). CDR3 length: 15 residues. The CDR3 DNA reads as TGTGCCAGCAGTCGAGTCGGGACAGGGCTTCTCGGCTACACCTTC. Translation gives CASSRVGTGLLGYTF.

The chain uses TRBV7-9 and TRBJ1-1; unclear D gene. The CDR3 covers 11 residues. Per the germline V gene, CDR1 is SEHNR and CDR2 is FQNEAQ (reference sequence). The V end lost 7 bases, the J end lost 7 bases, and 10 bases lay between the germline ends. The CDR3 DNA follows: TGTGCCAGCACCGGCACCAGTGAAGCTTTCTTT. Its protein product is CASTGTSEAFF.

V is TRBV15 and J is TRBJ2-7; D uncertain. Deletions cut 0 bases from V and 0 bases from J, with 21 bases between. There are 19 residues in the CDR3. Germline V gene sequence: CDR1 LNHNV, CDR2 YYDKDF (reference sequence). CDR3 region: CATSRDSIEYRQPSYEQYF. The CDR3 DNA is TGTGCCACCAGCAGAGATTCAATCGAGTACCGACAACCCTCCTACGAGCAGTACTTC.

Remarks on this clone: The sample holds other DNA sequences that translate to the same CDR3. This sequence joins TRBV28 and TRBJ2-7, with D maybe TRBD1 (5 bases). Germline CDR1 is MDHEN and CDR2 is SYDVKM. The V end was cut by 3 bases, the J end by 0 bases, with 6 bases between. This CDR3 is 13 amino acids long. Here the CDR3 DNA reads TGTGCCAGCAGTTTGGGGCACTCCTACGAGCAGTACTTC. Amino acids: CASSLGHSYEQYF.

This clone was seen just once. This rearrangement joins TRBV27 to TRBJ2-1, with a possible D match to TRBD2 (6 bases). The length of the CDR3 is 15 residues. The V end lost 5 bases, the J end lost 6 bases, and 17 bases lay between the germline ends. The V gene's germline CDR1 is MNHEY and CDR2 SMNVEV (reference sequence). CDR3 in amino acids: CASSPGSSWANEQFF. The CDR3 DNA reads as TGTGCCAGCAGTCCCGGGAGCTCTTGGGCCAATGAGCAGTTCTTC.

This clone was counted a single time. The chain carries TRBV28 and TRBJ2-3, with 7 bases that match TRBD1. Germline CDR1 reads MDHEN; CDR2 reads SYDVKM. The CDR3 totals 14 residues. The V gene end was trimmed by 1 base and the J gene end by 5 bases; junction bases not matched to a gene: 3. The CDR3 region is CASSLLTGKDTQYF. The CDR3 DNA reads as TGTGCCAGCAGTTTATTGACAGGGAAAGATACGCAGTATTTT. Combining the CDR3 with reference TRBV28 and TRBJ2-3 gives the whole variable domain DVKVTQSSRYLVKRTGEKVFLECVQDMDHENMFWYRQDPGLGLRLIYFSYDVKMKEKGDIPEGYSVSREKKERFSLILESASTNQTSMYLCASSLLTGKDTQYFGPGTRLTVL.

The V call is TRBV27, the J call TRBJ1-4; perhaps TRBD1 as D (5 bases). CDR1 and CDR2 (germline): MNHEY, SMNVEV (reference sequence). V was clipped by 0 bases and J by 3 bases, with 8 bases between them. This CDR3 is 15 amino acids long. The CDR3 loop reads CASSLSPGSNEKLFF. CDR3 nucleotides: TGTGCCAGCAGTTTATCCCCAGGGTCTAATGAAAAACTGTTTTTT. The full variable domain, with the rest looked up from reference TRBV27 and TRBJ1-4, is EAQVTQNPRYLITVTGKKLTVTCSQNMNHEYMSWYRQDPGLGLRQIYYSMNVEVTDKGDVPEGYKVSRKEKRNFPLILESPSPNQTSLYFCASSLSPGSNEKLFFGSGTQLSVL.

The CDR3, as DNA: TGTGCCAGCAGCCCATGGGGGGGGCAAGAGACCCAGTACTTC. Protein product: CASSPWGGQETQYF. The gene calls are TRBV27 and TRBJ2-5; 7 nucleotides match TRBD2. Per the germline V gene, CDR1 is MNHEY and CDR2 is SMNVEV (reference sequence). V lost 6 bases to trimming and J lost 2 bases; unmatched junction nucleotides: 6. This CDR3 region has 14 residues.